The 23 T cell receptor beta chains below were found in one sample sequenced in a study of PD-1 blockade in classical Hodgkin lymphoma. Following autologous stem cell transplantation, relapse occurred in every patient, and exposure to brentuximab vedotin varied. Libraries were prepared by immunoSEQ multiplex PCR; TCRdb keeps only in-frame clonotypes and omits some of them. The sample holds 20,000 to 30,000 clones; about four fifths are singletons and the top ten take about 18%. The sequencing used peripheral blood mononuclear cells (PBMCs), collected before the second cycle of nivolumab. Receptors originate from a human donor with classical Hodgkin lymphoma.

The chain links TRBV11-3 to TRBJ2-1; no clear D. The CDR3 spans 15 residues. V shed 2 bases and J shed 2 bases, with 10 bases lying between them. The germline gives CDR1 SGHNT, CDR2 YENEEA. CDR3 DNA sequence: TGTGCCAGCAGCTTAAGCAACCTTCCCTACAATGAGCAGTTCTTC. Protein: CASSLSNLPYNEQFF.

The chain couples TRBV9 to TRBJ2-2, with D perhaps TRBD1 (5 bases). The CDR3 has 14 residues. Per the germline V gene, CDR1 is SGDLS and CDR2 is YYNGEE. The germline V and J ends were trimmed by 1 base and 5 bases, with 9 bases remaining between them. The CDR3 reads CASSVISGTGELFF. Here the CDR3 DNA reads TGTGCCAGCAGCGTAATTTCAGGGACCGGGGAGCTGTTTTTT.

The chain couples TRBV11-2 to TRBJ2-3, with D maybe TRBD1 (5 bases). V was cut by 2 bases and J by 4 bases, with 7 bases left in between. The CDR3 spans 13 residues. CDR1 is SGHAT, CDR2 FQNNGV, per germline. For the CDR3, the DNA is TGTGCCAGCAGCTTAACAGGCCCAGATACGCAGTATTTT. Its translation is CASSLTGPDTQYF.

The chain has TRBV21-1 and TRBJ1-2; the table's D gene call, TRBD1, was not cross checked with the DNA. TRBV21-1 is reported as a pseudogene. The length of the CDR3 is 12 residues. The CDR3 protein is CASRGQGDGYTF. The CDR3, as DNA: TGTGCCAGCAGGGGACAGGGCGATGGCTACACCTTC.

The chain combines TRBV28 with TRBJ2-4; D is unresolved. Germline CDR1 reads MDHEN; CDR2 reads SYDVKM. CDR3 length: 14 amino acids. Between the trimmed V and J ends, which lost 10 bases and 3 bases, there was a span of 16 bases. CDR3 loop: CATSNPGLKNIQYF. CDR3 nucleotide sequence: TGTGCCACTTCAAATCCGGGTCTCAAAAACATTCAGTACTTC.

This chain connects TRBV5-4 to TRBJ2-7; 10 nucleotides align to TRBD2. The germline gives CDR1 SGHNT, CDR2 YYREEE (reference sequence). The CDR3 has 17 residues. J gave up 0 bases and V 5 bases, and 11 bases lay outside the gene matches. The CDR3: CASSGRTSGKDSYEQYF. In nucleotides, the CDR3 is TGTGCCAGCAGTGGGAGGACTAGCGGTAAAGACTCCTACGAGCAGTACTTC.

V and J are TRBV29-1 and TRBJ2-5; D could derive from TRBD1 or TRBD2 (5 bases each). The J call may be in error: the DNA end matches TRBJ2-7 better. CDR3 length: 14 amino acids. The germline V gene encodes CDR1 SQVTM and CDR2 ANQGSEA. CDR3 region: CSVKSGTLAYEQYF. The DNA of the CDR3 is TGCAGCGTTAAATCCGGGACCCTGGCCTACGAGCAGTACTTC.

For the CDR3, the DNA is TGTGCCAGCAGCCAAATGTTGGGACAGGGCCCCGGGGAGCTGTTTTTT. This codes for CASSQMLGQGPGELFF. This rearrangement joins TRBV14 to TRBJ2-2, with 9 positions matching TRBD1. This CDR3 contains 16 residues. Germline loops: CDR1 SGHDN, CDR2 FVKESK. V trimming: 2 bases; J trimming: 6 bases; junction bases outside the gene matches: 7. The whole variable domain, filled in from reference TRBV14 and TRBJ2-2, reads EAGVTQFPSHSVIEKGQTVTLRCDPISGHDNLYWYRRVMGKEIKFLLHFVKESKQDESGMPNNRFLAERTGGTYSTLKVQPAELEDSGVYFCASSQMLGQGPGELFFGEGSRLTVL.

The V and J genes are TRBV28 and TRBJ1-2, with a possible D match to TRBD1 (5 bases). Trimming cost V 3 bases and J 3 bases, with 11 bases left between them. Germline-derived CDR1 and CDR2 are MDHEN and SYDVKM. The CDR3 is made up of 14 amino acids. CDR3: CASSFSGSYYGYTF. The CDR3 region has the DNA TGTGCCAGCAGTTTTTCAGGGAGCTACTATGGCTACACCTTC.

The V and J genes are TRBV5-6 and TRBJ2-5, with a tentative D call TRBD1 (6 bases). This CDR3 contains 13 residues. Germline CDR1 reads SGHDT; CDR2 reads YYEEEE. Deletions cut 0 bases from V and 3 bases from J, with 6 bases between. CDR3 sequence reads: CASSLGTEETQYF. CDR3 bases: TGTGCCAGCAGCTTGGGGACAGAAGAGACCCAGTACTTC.

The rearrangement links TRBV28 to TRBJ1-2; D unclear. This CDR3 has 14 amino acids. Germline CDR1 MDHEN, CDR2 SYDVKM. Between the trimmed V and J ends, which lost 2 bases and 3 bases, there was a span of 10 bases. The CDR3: CASSLSAGYYGYTF. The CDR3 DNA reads TGTGCCAGCAGTTTAAGCGCAGGCTACTATGGCTACACCTTC.

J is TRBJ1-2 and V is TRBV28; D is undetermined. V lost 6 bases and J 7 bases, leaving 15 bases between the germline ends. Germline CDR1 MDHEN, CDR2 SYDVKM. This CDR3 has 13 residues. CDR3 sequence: CASSFPQNSGYTF. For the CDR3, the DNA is TGTGCCAGCAGCTTCCCACAGAATAGTGGCTACACCTTC.

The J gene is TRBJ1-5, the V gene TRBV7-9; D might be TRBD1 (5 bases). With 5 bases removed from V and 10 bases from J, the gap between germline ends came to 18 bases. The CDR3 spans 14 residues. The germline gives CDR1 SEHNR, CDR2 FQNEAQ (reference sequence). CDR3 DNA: TGTGCCAGCAGCCCTTGGGACGGAGGTAGCCCCCAGCATTTT. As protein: CASSPWDGGSPQHF.

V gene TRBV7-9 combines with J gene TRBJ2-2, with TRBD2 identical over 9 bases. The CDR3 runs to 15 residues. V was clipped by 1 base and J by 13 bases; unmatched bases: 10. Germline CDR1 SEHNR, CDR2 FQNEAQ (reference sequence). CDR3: CASSLEAGGRGMLFF. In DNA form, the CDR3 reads TGTGCCAGCAGCTTAGAAGCGGGGGGCCGGGGGATGCTGTTTTTT.

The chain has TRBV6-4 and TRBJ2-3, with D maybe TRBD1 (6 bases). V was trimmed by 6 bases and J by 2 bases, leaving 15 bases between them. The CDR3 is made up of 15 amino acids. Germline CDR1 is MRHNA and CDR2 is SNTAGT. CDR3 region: CASSYRGQPTDTQYF. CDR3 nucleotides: TGTGCCAGCAGCTACCGTGGACAGCCCACAGATACGCAGTATTTT.

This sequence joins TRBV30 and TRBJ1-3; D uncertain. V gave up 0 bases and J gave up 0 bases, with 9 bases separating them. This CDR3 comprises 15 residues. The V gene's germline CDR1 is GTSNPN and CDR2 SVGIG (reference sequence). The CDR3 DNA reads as TGTGCCTGGAGTGTCGCACAGAGCTCTGGAAACACCATATATTTT. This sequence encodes CAWSVAQSSGNTIYF.

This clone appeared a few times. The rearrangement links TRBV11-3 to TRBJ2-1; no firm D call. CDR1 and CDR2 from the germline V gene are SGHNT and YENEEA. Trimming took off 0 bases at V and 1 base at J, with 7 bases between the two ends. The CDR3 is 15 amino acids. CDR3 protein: CASSLEGPSYNEQFF. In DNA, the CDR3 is TGTGCCAGCAGCTTAGAGGGTCCTTCCTACAATGAGCAGTTCTTC.

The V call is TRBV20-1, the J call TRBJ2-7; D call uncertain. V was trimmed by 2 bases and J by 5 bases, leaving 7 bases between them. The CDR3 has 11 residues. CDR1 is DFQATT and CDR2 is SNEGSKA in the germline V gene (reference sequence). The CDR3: CSARSHNEQYF. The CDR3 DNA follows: TGCAGTGCTAGAAGCCATAACGAGCAGTACTTC.

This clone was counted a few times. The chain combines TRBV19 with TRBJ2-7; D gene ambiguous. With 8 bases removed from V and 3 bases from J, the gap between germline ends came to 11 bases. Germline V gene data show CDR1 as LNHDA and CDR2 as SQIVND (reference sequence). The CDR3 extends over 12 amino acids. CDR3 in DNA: TGTGCCAGTGAGGCCACGTTCTACGAGCAGTACTTC. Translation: CASEATFYEQYF.

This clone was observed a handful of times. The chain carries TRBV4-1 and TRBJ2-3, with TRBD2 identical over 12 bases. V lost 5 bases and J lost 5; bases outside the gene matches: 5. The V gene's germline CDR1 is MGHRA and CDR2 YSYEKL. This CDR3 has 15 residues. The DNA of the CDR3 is TGCGCCAGCAGCTCCGGACTAGCGGGGAAAGATACGCAGTATTTT. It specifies CASSSGLAGKDTQYF.

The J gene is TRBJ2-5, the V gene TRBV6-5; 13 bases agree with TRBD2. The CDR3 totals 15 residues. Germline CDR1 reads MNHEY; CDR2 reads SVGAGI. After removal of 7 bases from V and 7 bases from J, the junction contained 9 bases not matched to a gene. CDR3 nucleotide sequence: TGTGCCAGCACCTCGGGGACTAGCGGGGCCCCGACCCAGTACTTC. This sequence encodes CASTSGTSGAPTQYF.

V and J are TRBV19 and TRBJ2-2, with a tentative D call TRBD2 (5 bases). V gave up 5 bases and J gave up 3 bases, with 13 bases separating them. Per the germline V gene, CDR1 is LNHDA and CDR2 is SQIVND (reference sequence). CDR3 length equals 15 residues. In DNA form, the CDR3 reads TGTGCCAGTAGTCTTCAGGCCGGGGACACCGGGGAGCTGTTTTTT. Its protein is CASSLQAGDTGELFF.

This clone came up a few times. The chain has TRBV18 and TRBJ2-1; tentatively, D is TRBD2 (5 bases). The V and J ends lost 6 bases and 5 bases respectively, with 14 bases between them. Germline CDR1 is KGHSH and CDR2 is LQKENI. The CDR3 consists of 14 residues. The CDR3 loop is CASSPKDSNNEQFF. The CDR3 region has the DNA TGTGCCAGCTCCCCGAAGGACTCTAACAATGAGCAGTTCTTC.